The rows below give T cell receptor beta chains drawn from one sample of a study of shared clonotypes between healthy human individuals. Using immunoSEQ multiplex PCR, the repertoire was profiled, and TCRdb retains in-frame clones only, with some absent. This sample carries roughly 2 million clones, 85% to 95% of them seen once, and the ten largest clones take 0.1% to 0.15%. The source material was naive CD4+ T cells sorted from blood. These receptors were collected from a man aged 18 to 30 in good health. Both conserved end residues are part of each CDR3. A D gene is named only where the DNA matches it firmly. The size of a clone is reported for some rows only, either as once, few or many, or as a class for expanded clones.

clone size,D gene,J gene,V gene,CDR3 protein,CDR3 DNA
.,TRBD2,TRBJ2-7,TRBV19,CASSQQGLAGPHEQYF,TGTGCCAGTAGTCAGCAGGGACTAGCGGGGCCCCACGAGCAGTACTTC
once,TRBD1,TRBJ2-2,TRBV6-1,CASRDRANTGELFF,TGTGCCAGCCGGGACAGGGCCAATACCGGGGAGCTGTTTTTT
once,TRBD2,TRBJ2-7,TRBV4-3,CASSQDRGGWYEQYF,TGCGCCAGCAGCCAAGACCGGGGGGGGTGGTACGAGCAGTACTTC
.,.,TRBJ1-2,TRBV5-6,CASSLAGLVLANYGYTF,TGTGCCAGCAGCTTGGCCGGGTTGGTTTTAGCTAACTATGGCTACACCTTC
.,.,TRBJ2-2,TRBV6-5,CASSSSGTGELFF,TGTGCCAGCAGTTCCAGCGGGACCGGGGAGCTGTTTTTT
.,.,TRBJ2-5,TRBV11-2,CASTGWRTQETQYF,TGTGCCAGCACCGGGTGGAGGACCCAAGAGACCCAGTACTTC
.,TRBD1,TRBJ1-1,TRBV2,CASRKGQEWTEAFF,TGTGCCAGCAGGAAGGGACAGGAGTGGACTGAAGCTTTCTTT
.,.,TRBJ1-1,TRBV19,CASSIREMNTEAFF,TGTGCCAGTAGTATCAGGGAAATGAACACTGAAGCTTTCTTT
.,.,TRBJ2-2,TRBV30,CAWSVGGELFF,TGTGCCTGGAGTGTTGGGGGGGAGCTGTTTTTT
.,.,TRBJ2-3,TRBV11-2,CASSPAGGEAQYF,TGTGCCAGCAGCCCCGCAGGCGGGGAGGCGCAGTATTTT
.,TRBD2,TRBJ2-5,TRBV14,CASSQVGLATETQYF,TGTGCCAGCAGCCAAGTCGGACTAGCCACAGAGACCCAGTACTTC
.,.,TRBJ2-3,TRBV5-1,CASSLESGSTDTQYF,TGCGCCAGCAGCTTGGAAAGCGGGAGCACAGATACGCAGTATTTT
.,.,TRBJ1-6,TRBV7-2,CASSLAGDTGGTPLHF,TGTGCCAGCAGCTTAGCCGGGGACACCGGGGGGACACCCCTCCACTTT
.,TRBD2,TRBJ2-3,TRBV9,CASSVTPGGKIGTDTQYF,TGTGCCAGCAGCGTCACGCCCGGGGGGAAGATTGGCACAGATACGCAGTATTTT